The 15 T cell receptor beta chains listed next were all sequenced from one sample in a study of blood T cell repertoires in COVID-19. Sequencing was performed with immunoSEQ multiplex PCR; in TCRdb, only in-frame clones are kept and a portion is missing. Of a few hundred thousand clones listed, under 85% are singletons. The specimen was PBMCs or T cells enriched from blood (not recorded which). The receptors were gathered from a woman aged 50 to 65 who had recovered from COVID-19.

The CDR3 reads CASSPLRGSNQPQHF. The CDR3 nucleotides read TGTGCCAGCAGCCCACTACGGGGGAGCAATCAGCCCCAGCATTTT. The V call is TRBV7-2, the J call TRBJ1-5; D may be TRBD1 (5 bases). Trimming took 5 bases from V and 1 from J, leaving 12 bases between them. The CDR3 runs to 15 residues. Germline CDR1 and CDR2: SGHTA and FQGNSA.

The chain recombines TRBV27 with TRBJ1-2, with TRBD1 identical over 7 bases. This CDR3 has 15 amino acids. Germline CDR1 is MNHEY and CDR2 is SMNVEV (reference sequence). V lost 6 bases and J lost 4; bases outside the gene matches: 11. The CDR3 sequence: CASSDYGTASYGYTF. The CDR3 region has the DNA TGTGCCAGCAGCGATTACGGGACAGCCAGCTATGGCTACACCTTC.

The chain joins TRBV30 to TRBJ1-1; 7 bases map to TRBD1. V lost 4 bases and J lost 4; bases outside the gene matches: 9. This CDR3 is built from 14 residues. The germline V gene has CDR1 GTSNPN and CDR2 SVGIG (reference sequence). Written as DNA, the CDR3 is TGTGCCTGGAAAAGGGGGCTCCAAGGCACTGAAGCTTTCTTT. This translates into CAWKRGLQGTEAFF.

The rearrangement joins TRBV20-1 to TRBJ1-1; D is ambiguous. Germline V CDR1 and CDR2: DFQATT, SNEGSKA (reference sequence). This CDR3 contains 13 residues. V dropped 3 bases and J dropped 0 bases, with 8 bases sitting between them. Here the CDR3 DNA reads TGCAGTGCTAGTTCAGACATGAACACTGAAGCTTTCTTT. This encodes CSASSDMNTEAFF.

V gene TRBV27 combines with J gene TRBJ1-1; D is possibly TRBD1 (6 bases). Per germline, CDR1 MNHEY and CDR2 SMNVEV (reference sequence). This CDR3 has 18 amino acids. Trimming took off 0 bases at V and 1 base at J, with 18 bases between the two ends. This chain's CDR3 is CASSLSRQVGLRNTEAFF. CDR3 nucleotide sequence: TGTGCCAGCAGTTTATCGAGACAGGTCGGTCTGCGGAACACTGAAGCTTTCTTT.

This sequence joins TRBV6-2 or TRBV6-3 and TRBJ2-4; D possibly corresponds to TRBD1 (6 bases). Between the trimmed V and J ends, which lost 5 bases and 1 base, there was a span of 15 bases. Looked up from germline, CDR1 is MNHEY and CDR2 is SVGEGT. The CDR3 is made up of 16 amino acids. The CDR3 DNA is TGTGCCAGCAGTCTGGCCACTAGGGGGGCCAAAAACATTCAGTACTTC. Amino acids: CASSLATRGAKNIQYF.

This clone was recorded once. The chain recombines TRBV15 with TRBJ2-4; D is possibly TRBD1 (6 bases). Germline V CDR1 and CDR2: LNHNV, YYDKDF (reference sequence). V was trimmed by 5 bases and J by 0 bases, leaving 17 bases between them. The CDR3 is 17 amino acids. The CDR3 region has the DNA TGTGCCACCAGCGGACCGGGACACCGAGTAGCCAAAAACATTCAGTACTTC. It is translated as CATSGPGHRVAKNIQYF.

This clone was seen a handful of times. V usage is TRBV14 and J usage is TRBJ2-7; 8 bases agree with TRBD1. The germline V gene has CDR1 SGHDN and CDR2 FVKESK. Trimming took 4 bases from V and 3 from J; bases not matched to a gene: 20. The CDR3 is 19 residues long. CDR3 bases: TGTGCCAGCAGCCCCGGGACAGGCGTTAATTTGGGAATTATCTACGAGCAGTACTTC. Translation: CASSPGTGVNLGIIYEQYF. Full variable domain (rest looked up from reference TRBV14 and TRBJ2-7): EAGVTQFPSHSVIEKGQTVTLRCDPISGHDNLYWYRRVMGKEIKFLLHFVKESKQDESGMPNNRFLAERTGGTYSTLKVQPAELEDSGVYFCASSPGTGVNLGIIYEQYFGPGTRLTVT.

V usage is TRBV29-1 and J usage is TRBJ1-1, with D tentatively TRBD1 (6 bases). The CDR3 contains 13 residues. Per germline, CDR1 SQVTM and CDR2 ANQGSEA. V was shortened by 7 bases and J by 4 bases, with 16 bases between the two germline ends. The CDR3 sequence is CSAQRGGGTEAFF. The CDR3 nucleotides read TGCAGCGCCCAAAGGGGGGGCGGCACTGAAGCTTTCTTT.

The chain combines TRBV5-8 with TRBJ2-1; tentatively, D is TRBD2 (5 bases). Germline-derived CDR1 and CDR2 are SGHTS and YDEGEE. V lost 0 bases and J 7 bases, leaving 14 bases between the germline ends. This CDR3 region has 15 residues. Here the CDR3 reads CASSLAFGGANEQFF. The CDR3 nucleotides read TGTGCCAGCAGCTTGGCGTTTGGAGGAGCGAATGAGCAGTTCTTC.

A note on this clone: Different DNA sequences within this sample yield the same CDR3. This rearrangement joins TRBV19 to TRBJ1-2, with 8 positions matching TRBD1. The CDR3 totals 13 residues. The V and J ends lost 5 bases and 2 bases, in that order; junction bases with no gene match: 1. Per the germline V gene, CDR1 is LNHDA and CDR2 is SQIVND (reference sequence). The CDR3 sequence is CASSRTGNYGYTF. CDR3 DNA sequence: TGTGCCAGTAGTCGGACAGGGAACTATGGCTACACCTTC.

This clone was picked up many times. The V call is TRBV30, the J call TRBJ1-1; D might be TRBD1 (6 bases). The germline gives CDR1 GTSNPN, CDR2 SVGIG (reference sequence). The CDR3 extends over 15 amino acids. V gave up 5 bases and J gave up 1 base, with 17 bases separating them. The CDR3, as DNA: TGTGCCTGGGAGCCTCAAAGGGGGACGAACACTGAAGCTTTCTTT. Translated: CAWEPQRGTNTEAFF.

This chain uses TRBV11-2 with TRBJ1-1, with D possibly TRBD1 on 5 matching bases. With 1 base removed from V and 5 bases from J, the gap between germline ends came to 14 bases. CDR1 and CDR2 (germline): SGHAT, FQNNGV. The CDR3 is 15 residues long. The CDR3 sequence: CASSLVLGKGTEAFF. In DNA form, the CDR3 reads TGTGCCAGCAGCTTAGTTTTGGGGAAGGGGACTGAAGCTTTCTTT.

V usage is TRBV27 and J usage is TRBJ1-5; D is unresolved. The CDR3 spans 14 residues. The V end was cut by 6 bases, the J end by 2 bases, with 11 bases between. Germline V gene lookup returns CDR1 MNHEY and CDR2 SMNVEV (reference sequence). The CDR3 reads CASSYTGGNQPQHF. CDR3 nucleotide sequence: TGTGCCAGCAGCTATACCGGGGGCAATCAGCCCCAGCATTTT.

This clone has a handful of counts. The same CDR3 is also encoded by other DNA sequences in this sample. CDR3 region: CASSQDLGGTEAFF. The DNA of the CDR3 is TGTGCCAGCAGCCAAGACCTGGGGGGGACTGAAGCTTTCTTT. The V call is TRBV14, the J call TRBJ1-1; a possible D gene is TRBD1 (5 bases). V was cut by 0 bases and J by 5 bases, with 10 bases left in between. This CDR3 has 14 residues. Germline CDR1 SGHDN, CDR2 FVKESK.